These T cell receptor beta chains were read from a single sample in a study of T cells in narcolepsy. Sequencing used immunoSEQ multiplex PCR; TCRdb keeps in-frame clones, though not all of them. The data hold fewer than 35,000 clones, with 80% to 85% observed a single time. Material for sequencing was CD45RA- memory CD4+ T cells from PBMCs. These receptors were taken from a human donor with narcolepsy. Both conserved end residues are part of each CDR3. Fields, in order: D gene, J gene, V gene, CDR3 length, CDR3 protein, CDR3 DNA. A D gene is named only where the DNA matches it firmly.

D gene: .; J gene: TRBJ2-6; V gene: TRBV19; CDR3 length: 16; CDR3 protein: CASLKSPSSGANVLTF; CDR3 DNA: TGTGCCAGTCTAAAGTCTCCTAGCTCTGGGGCCAACGTCCTGACTTTC
D gene: .; J gene: TRBJ1-1; V gene: TRBV5-8; CDR3 length: 14; CDR3 protein: CASSLILRNTEAFF; CDR3 DNA: TGTGCCAGCAGCTTGATTTTGAGGAACACTGAAGCTTTCTTT
D gene: TRBD1; J gene: TRBJ2-3; V gene: TRBV29-1; CDR3 length: 14; CDR3 protein: CSALTGFEADTQYF; CDR3 DNA: TGCAGCGCTCTGACAGGGTTTGAAGCAGATACGCAGTATTTT
D gene: .; J gene: TRBJ2-7; V gene: TRBV4-2; CDR3 length: 17; CDR3 protein: CASSRAGTRRGANEQYF; CDR3 DNA: TGTGCCAGCAGCCGCGCGGGGACCCGGAGGGGGGCAAACGAGCAGTACTTC
D gene: TRBD1; J gene: TRBJ2-3; V gene: TRBV5-4; CDR3 length: 15; CDR3 protein: CASSLDGRGPDTQYF; CDR3 DNA: TGTGCCAGCAGCTTGGATGGCAGGGGGCCAGATACGCAGTATTTT
D gene: .; J gene: TRBJ1-2; V gene: TRBV7-8; CDR3 length: 15; CDR3 protein: CASSLTPTGTGGYTF; CDR3 DNA: TGTGCCAGCAGCTTAACCCCCACAGGGACGGGTGGCTACACCTTC
D gene: .; J gene: TRBJ2-7; V gene: TRBV7-8; CDR3 length: 14; CDR3 protein: CASSLVEQSYEQYF; CDR3 DNA: TGTGCCAGCAGCTTAGTAGAACAGTCCTACGAGCAGTACTTC
D gene: .; J gene: TRBJ1-4; V gene: TRBV14; CDR3 length: 16; CDR3 protein: CASSPVLAGVREKLFF; CDR3 DNA: TGTGCCAGCAGCCCGGTACTAGCCGGGGTTCGAGAAAAACTGTTTTTT
D gene: TRBD2; J gene: TRBJ2-1; V gene: TRBV11-2; CDR3 length: 15; CDR3 protein: CASSLSGGLNGEQFF; CDR3 DNA: TGTGCCAGCAGTCTTAGCGGGGGGCTAAACGGTGAGCAGTTCTTC
D gene: .; J gene: TRBJ1-2; V gene: TRBV4-3; CDR3 length: 16; CDR3 protein: CASSQDFGGLNYGYTF; CDR3 DNA: TGCGCCAGCAGCCAAGATTTCGGGGGGCTTAACTATGGCTACACCTTC
D gene: .; J gene: TRBJ2-6; V gene: TRBV6-1; CDR3 length: 19; CDR3 protein: CASSEIRSGLRSGANVLTF; CDR3 DNA: TGTGCCAGCAGTGAGATTAGATCGGGGCTCCGCTCTGGGGCCAACGTCCTGACTTTC
D gene: .; J gene: TRBJ2-3; V gene: TRBV29-1; CDR3 length: 11; CDR3 protein: CSVESGDTQYF; CDR3 DNA: TGCAGCGTTGAATCTGGGGATACGCAGTATTTT
D gene: .; J gene: TRBJ1-1; V gene: TRBV5-4; CDR3 length: 15; CDR3 protein: CASSPQTGENTEAFF; CDR3 DNA: TGTGCCAGCAGCCCTCAGACAGGCGAGAACACTGAAGCTTTCTTT
D gene: .; J gene: TRBJ2-7; V gene: TRBV12-5; CDR3 length: 18; CDR3 protein: CASGLDDPHLRSSYEQYF; CDR3 DNA: TGTGCTAGTGGTTTGGATGACCCCCATCTTCGGAGCTCCTACGAGCAGTACTTC
D gene: .; J gene: TRBJ1-1; V gene: TRBV18; CDR3 length: 15; CDR3 protein: CASSPMEFRDTEAFF; CDR3 DNA: TGTGCCAGCTCACCCATGGAGTTCAGGGACACTGAAGCTTTCTTT